This TCR beta chain was captured in a study of T cell changes during pregnancy in multiple sclerosis. Using immunoSEQ multiplex PCR, the repertoire was profiled, and TCRdb retains in-frame clones only, with some absent. The table has some 42,000 clones, approximately 90% seen once. V was shortened by 1 base and J by 7 bases, with 8 bases between the two germline ends. The CDR3 has 13 residues. The germline gives CDR1 SGHVS, CDR2 FNYEAQ. This TCR was sampled from a female donor with multiple sclerosis, enrolled in a pregnancy study. The sequenced sample was CD4+ T cells from peripheral blood mononuclear cells, obtained after pregnancy. The chain carries TRBV7-6 and TRBJ2-1; D perhaps matches TRBD2 (5 bases). CDR3 bases: TGTGCCAGCAGCTTAGGCCCGGGAAATGAGCAGTTCTTC. It specifies CASSLGPGNEQFF.